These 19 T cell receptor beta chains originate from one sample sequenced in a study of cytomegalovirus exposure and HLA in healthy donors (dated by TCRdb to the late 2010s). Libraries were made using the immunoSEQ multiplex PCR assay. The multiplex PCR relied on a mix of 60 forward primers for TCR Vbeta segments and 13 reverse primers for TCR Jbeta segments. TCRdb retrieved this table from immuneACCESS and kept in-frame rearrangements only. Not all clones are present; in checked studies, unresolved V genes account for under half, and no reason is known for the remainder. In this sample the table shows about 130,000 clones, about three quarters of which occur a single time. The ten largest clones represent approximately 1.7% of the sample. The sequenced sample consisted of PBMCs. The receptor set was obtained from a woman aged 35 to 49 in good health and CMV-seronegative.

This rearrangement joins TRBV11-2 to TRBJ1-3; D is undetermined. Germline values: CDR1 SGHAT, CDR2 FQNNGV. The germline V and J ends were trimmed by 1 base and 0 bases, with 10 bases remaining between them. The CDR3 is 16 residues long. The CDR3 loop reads CASSLGTSYSGNTIYF. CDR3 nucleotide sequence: TGTGCCAGCAGCTTAGGAACATCTTACTCTGGAAACACCATATATTTT. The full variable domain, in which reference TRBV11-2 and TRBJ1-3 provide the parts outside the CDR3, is EAGVAQSPRYKIIEKRQSVAFWCNPISGHATLYWYQQILGQGPKLLIQFQNNGVVDDSQLPKDRFSAERLKGVDSTLKIQPAKLEDSAVYLCASSLGTSYSGNTIYFGEGSWLTVV.

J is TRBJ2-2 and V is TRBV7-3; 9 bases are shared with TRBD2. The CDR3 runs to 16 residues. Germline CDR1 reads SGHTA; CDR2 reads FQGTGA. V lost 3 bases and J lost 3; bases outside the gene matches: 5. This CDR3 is CASSFSLAGDTGELFF. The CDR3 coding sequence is TGTGCCAGCAGCTTTTCACTAGCGGGTGACACCGGGGAGCTGTTTTTT.

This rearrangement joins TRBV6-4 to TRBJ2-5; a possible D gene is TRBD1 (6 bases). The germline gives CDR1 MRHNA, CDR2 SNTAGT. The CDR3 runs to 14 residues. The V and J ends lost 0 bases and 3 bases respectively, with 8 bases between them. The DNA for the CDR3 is TGTGCCAGCAGTGACTCGAAGGGGGAAGAGACCCAGTACTTC. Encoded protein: CASSDSKGEETQYF.

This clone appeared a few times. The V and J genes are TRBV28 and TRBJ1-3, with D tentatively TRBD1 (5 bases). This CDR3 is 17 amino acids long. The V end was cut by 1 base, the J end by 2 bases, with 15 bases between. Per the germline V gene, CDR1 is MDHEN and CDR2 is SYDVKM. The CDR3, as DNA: TGTGCCAGCAGTTTATCGATCTCAGGGTCTACTGGAAACACCATATATTTT. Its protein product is CASSLSISGSTGNTIYF. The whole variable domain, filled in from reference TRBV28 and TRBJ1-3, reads DVKVTQSSRYLVKRTGEKVFLECVQDMDHENMFWYRQDPGLGLRLIYFSYDVKMKEKGDIPEGYSVSREKKERFSLILESASTNQTSMYLCASSLSISGSTGNTIYFGEGSWLTVV.

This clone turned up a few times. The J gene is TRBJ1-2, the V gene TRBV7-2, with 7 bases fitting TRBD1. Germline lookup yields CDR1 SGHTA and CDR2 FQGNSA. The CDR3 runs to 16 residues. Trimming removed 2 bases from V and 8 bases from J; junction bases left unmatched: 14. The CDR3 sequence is CASSLSPGQDTRGYTF. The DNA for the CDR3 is TGTGCCAGCAGCTTAAGTCCCGGACAGGATACCAGGGGCTACACCTTC.

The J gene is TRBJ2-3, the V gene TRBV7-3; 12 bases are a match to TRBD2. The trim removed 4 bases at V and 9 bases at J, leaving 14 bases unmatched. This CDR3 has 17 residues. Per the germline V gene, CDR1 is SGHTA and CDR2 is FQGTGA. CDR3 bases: TGTGCCAGCAGCTCCCAGCCGGGACTAGCGGGTGTTGTAACGCAGTATTTT. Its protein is CASSSQPGLAGVVTQYF.

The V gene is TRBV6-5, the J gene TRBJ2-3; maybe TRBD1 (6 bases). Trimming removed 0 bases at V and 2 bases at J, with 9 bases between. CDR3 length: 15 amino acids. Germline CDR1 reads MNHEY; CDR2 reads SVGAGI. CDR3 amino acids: CASSYSGTLTDTQYF. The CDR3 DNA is TGTGCCAGCAGTTACTCCGGGACACTCACAGATACGCAGTATTTT.

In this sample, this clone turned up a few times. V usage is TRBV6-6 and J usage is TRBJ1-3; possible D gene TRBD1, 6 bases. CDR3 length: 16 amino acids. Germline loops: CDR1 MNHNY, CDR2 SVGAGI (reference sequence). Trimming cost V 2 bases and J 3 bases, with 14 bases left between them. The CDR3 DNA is TGTGCCAGCAGTTACGGGGGCCAGGGTTATGGAAACACCATATATTTT. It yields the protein CASSYGGQGYGNTIYF.

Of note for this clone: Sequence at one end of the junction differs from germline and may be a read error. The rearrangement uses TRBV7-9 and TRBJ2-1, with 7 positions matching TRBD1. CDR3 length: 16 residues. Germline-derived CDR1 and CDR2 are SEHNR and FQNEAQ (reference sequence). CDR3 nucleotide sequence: TGTGTCAGCAGCTTAGCCGAGGGACAGCGATACAATGAGCAGTTCTTC. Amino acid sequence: CVSSLAEGQRYNEQFF.

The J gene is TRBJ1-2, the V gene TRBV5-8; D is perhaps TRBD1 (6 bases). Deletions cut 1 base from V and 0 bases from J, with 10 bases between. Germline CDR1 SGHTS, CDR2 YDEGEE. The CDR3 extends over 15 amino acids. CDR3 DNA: TGTGCCAGCAGCTTGTCCACAGGGTCTAACTATGGCTACACCTTC. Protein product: CASSLSTGSNYGYTF.

The CDR3 spells CASSLERSYEQYF. The CDR3 DNA sequence: TGTGCCAGCAGCTTAGAGCGCTCCTACGAGCAGTACTTC. V gene TRBV7-9 combines with J gene TRBJ2-7; D not resolved. This CDR3 is built from 13 residues. CDR1 is SEHNR and CDR2 is FQNEAQ in the germline V gene (reference sequence). The V and J ends lost 1 base and 0 bases respectively, with 4 bases between them.

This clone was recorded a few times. The CDR3, as DNA: TGTGCCAGCAGCCAAACAGGGGACTCTGGAAACACCATATATTTT. Its translation is CASSQTGDSGNTIYF. This chain joins TRBV6-5 and TRBJ1-3, with 7 nucleotides matching TRBD1. After removal of 6 bases from V and 0 bases from J, the junction contained 5 bases not matched to a gene. The CDR3 sequence is 15 residues long. The V gene's germline CDR1 is MNHEY and CDR2 SVGAGI.

CDR3 region: CASSLGQGDPYSNQPQHF. The CDR3 DNA reads TGTGCCAGCAGTTTGGGGCAGGGGGACCCTTATAGCAATCAGCCCCAGCATTTT. This chain connects TRBV28 to TRBJ1-5; TRBD1 aligns across 7 bases. The CDR3 is 18 amino acids. CDR1 is MDHEN and CDR2 is SYDVKM in the germline V gene. J was trimmed by 0 bases and V by 3 bases; bases with no gene match: 11.

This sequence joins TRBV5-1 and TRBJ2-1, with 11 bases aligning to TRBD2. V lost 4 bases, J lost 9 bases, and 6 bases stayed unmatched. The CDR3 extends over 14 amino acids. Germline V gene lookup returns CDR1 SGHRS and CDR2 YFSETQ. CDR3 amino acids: CASSLAGGTIEQFF. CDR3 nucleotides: TGCGCCAGCAGCCTAGCGGGGGGAACAATTGAGCAGTTCTTC.

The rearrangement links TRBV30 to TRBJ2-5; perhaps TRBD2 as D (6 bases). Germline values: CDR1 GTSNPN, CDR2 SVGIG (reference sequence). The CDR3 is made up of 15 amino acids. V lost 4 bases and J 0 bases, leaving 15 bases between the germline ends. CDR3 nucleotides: TGTGCCTGGAAATACGGTAGCGGATACCAAGAGACCCAGTACTTC. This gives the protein CAWKYGSGYQETQYF.

CDR3 sequence reads: CASSLQSGRGNEQFF. CDR3 DNA sequence: TGTGCCAGCAGCTTACAAAGCGGGAGGGGGAATGAGCAGTTCTTC. The chain has TRBV11-3 and TRBJ2-1; 10 bases agree with TRBD2. Germline loops: CDR1 SGHNT, CDR2 YENEEA. V dropped 2 bases and J dropped 7; count of bases not matched to a gene: 5. The CDR3 consists of 15 residues.

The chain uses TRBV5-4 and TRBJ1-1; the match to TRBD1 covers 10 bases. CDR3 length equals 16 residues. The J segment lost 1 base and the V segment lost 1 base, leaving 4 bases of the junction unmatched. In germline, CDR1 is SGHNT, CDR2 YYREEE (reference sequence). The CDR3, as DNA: TGTGCCAGCAGCTTGCCTGGACAGGGGGAGAACACTGAAGCTTTCTTT. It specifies CASSLPGQGENTEAFF.

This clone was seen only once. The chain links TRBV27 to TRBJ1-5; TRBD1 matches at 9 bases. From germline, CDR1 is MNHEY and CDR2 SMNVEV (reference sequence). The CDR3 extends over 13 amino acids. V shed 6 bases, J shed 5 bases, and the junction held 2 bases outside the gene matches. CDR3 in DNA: TGTGCCAGCAGACAGGGGGCATATCAGCCCCAGCATTTT. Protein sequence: CASRQGAYQPQHF.

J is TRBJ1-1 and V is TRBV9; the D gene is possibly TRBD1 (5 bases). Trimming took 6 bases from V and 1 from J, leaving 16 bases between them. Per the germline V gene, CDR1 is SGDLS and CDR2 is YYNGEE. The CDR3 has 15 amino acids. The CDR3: CASTLNGGGNTEAFF. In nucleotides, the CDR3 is TGTGCCAGCACCCTGAATGGGGGAGGGAACACTGAAGCTTTCTTT.